This TCR beta chain was captured by sequencing in a study of cytomegalovirus exposure and HLA in healthy donors (TCRdb year 2017). Study-wide context: In an earlier analysis of 450 to 750 of the donors, 276 Gb of sequence data and some 100 million unique TCR beta sequences from approximately 180 million T cells were reported. In the later analysis, no new phenotypic data were used to find candidate immune exposures; instead, reliance was placed on TCR beta sequences and their occurrence across donors. To study patterns of TCR occurrence, a later analysis re-analyzed previously published TCR beta repertoires from 650 to 750 donors and added high-resolution HLA genotyping. Donor age, sex, ethnicity and CMV serostatus were compiled together with the repertoire data. A later genetic analysis took genome-wide SNP genotypes for about 65% of the roughly 670 donors and used that subset as a discovery cohort. Using immunosequencing, the study profiled T cell repertoires from about 650 subjects and related those repertoires to cytomegalovirus serostatus. Across under 500 genotyped donors of the cohort, an average of 235,054 unique TCR beta nucleotide sequences per donor were sequenced, and 15% to 20% of those sequences were non-productive. An earlier analysis of 587 of the donors used high-throughput TCR beta sequencing to judge whether each TCR beta V gene segment behaved as functional or pseudogenic. High-throughput TCR immunosequencing, statistical association of individual TCRs with disease status, and machine learning were combined to predict cytomegalovirus infection status. Typing coverage varied by locus: roughly 629-640 donors for A, B, C, DRB1 and DQB1; approximately 560 for DQA1; more than 600 for DPA1; roughly 450 for DPB1. Roughly 5 DR-DQ haplotypes were handled as single units for association and clustering, since linkage in the cohort was strong. Class I and class II HLA loci were covered by the typing at four-digit resolution. Every discovery cohort repertoire had been produced on one sequencing platform. A separate validation cohort of roughly 130 different subjects was used in addition to the roughly 670-subject first cohort. About 310 gigabases of sequencing data and 80 million or so unique TCR sequences were included in an early release covering roughly 600 HLA-typed donors. The study aimed to test whether cataloging public T cell receptors could reveal signatures of past pathogen exposure. Among the 398 genotyped donors, roughly 80% belonged to the genetic ancestry cluster associated with self-reported Caucasian donors.

General findings and caveats noted by the study authors: Because counts were too low, about 18 rarely observed V segments, including chromosome 9 orphons, were excluded from the earlier analysis of 587 of the donors. In a later analysis, the rate of TCR association differed among HLA loci, with DRB1 alleles having the most associated TCRs and HLA-C alleles having the fewest. Presence/absence analyses assumed roughly uniform sequencing depth across donors, an assumption that may not hold. When HLA alleles, especially DR and DQ, strongly co-occurred, TCR associations were difficult to assign to individual alleles. An earlier analysis of approximately 540 of the donors showed that most TCR beta V segments appeared in productive rearrangements either about 87% or about 30% of the time, which broadly matched IMGT annotations. Because the 87-base-pair reads could not distinguish some IMGT-functional V segments, including TRBV6-2 and TRBV6-3, those segments were excluded. A cluster of highly shared sequence variants was judged likely to be a technical artifact of the sequencing pipeline. Linkage disequilibrium might explain the correlated functional status among segregating V segments, but an unknown experimental factor could not be excluded. A later analysis reported that several top co-occurrence clusters appeared linked to parvovirus B19, influenza, CMV and Epstein-Barr virus. In vitro tests confirmed that three of the cytomegalovirus-associated TCR beta chains recognize cytomegalovirus antigens. In this cohort, only TCR beta chains were sequenced, and detectable features were limited by the absence of alpha or paired-chain data. V-gene and J-gene trimming of TCR beta chains was associated with a missense DCLRE1C variant in a later genetic analysis, and the association was replicated in an independent cohort. Because HLA typing was missing for some donors at each locus, association tests included only the typed subset. At a false discovery rate of 0.05, a later analysis linked 16,951 TCR beta sequences to specific HLA alleles. The classifier was reported to diagnose cytomegalovirus status with high specificity and sensitivity in both the original cohort and the validation cohort. The study gave a list of 150 to 200 TCR beta chains associated with cytomegalovirus. A further reported finding was that TCR beta sequences accurately predicted the HLA-A and HLA-B alleles for most subjects in the first cohort. In a later analysis, HLA-associated TCR beta chains were found to be more clonally expanded and to have lower generation probabilities than equally common non-associated chains. According to the authors, the approach could potentially be generalized to other disease states and immunological phenotypes. In a later genetic analysis, fewer N-insertions in productive TCRs were reported among donors in an Asian-associated ancestry cluster than the roughly 700-donor mean. In a later analysis, most CMV-associated TCR beta chains were found to appear HLA-restricted, with HLA associations seemingly driven largely by CMV exposure. Across donors, most TCR sequences were observed very rarely, whereas some public TCRs were present in many individuals. CMV serostatus was the only immune exposure information available for the cohort.

The cohort comprised some 700 healthy bone marrow donors. Cohort members were all nominally healthy when sampled, although unrecorded immune exposures were likely present. The donor tested CMV seronegative and was one of the 352 seronegative cohort members. A peripheral blood sample was provided by each donor, and peripheral blood mononuclear cells were used for TCR beta sequencing. Genomic DNA extraction from the blood cell samples was performed with the Qiagen DNeasy Blood Extraction Kit. About this clone: Its specific antigen is unknown. An end of the junction does not agree with germline; a read error may underlie this.

Library generation was performed with the immunoSEQ multiplex PCR assay. For the multiplex PCR, a mixture combining 60 forward primers for TCR Vbeta segments and 13 reverse primers for TCR Jbeta segments was used. A multiplex PCR assay on genomic DNA amplified the CDR3 region of rearranged TCR beta genes. Amplified TCR beta libraries were sequenced as 87-base-pair reads on the Illumina HiSeq System. On the study's bioinformatics: In a later analysis, about 80 million unique TCR beta chains were counted across the roughly 670 repertoires, and around 10 million of these chains were shared by at least two donors. A nearest-neighbor algorithm error-corrected the raw reads and collapsed the reads into unique sequences, merging closely related sequences to remove PCR and sequencing errors. To assign V, D and J gene segments, CDR3 sequences were aligned to IMGT reference sequences. For a sequence to be retained, a match of at least six nucleotides to both a V gene segment and a J gene segment was required. A rearrangement counted as productive if the CDR3 had no stop codons and remained in frame with V and J, and every other rearrangement counted as non-productive. CDR3 was defined according to IMGT convention as the region running from the second conserved V-encoded cysteine to the conserved J-encoded phenylalanine. Sequences without an unambiguous match to a single V gene segment were excluded from the earlier analysis of 450 to 750 of the donors. In an earlier analysis of a few hundred of the donors, V segments were called functional above 56.7% productive rearrangements and were called segregating when the between-donor standard deviation exceeded 5%. A statistical classification framework was developed to diagnose cytomegalovirus status using the catalog of TCR beta chain sequences. In a later analysis, V and J genes were assigned by comparing TCR nucleotide sequences against IMGT/GENE-DB human TR gene sequences. In a later analysis, CDR3 sequences and most-parsimonious VDJ recombination scenarios were assigned using the TCRdist pipeline. In a later analysis, each TCR beta chain was defined by its CDR3 amino acid sequence together with its V-gene family, and reads lacking a unique V-gene family were excluded. To address suspected cross-contamination and a sequencing artifact, a later analysis removed a few hundred highly shared, low-generation-probability nucleotide sequences. A later analysis calculated a clonal expansion index for each public chain from normalized within-repertoire ranks of inferred template counts. A later analysis computed generation probabilities with a VDJ recombination model fitted to out-of-frame rearrangements, and checked the results against IGoR. In a later analysis, TCR-TCR, TCR-HLA and TCR-CMV co-occurrence was scored with hypergeometric tests, and a repertoire-size bias correction was applied to TCR pairs. False discovery rates were estimated in a later analysis by permuting HLA or CMV assignments 20 times. A later analysis grouped co-occurring TCRs with DBSCAN, adding TCRdist sequence similarity when clustering within HLA-allele-positive subsets. Co-occurrence clustering excluded repertoires with fewer than 30,000 or more than 120,000 public chains, plus five with anomalous nucleotide sharing. The table comes from immuneACCESS by way of TCRdb, which keeps in-frame sequences with V and J called. Part of the clones is missing from these tables; in studies checked, under half for an unresolved V gene and the rest for unknown reasons. V, J and clone size reflect that table, while D and trimming were determined from the DNA. This sample has over 150,000 clones in its table, and around 70% of those were observed once. Around 1.9% of the sample is held by the ten biggest clonotypes.

From its cysteine to its phenylalanine, the CDR3 spans 14 amino acids. The CDR3 DNA has 42 bases and is translated from base 1. The germline V gene yields MNHNS for CDR1 and SASEGT for CDR2. The receptor was isolated from a young man in good health and CMV-seronegative. The specimen sequenced was PBMCs. The rearrangement combines TRBV6-1 with TRBJ1-5, and the D gene may be TRBD1, 5 bases matching. The CDR3 protein sequence reads: CASSSTGVVQPQNF. Here is the DNA: TGTGCCAGCAGCTCAACGGGGGTTGTACAGCCCCAGAATTTT.